Each of the 26 T cell receptor beta chains below was sequenced from the same sample in a study of blood T cell repertoires in COVID-19. Using immunoSEQ multiplex PCR, the repertoire was profiled, and TCRdb retains in-frame clones only, with some absent. This sample yields 70,000 to 100,000 clones, of which around 88% are seen a single time; approximately 1.3% belongs to the top ten. Sequenced material: peripheral blood. The receptors were sampled from an elderly man with active or convalescent COVID-19.

This rearrangement joins TRBV4-3 to TRBJ1-4, with 10 positions matching TRBD1. Trimming at V came to 0 bases and at J to 5 bases, leaving 9 bases not matched to a gene. This CDR3 contains 18 residues. Looked up from germline, CDR1 is LGHNA and CDR2 is YSLEER. The chain's CDR3 is CASSQDLVLGQGNEKLFF. The CDR3 nucleotides are TGCGCCAGCAGCCAAGATCTAGTGCTGGGACAGGGGAATGAAAAACTGTTTTTT.

The V call is TRBV19, the J call TRBJ2-1, with TRBD2 matching 8 bases. The CDR3 runs to 15 residues. The germline V gene has CDR1 LNHDA and CDR2 SQIVND (reference sequence). The ends lost 4 bases at V and 7 bases at J; junction bases unmatched: 9. The CDR3 region is CASSNTGGRRNEQFF. CDR3 nucleotide sequence: TGTGCCAGTAGTAACACTGGCGGGAGGAGGAATGAGCAGTTCTTC.

The rearrangement joins TRBV28 to TRBJ1-2; the match to TRBD1 covers 11 bases. The CDR3 extends over 14 amino acids. V lost 6 bases to trimming and J lost 4 bases; unmatched junction nucleotides: 4. Germline V gene lookup returns CDR1 MDHEN and CDR2 SYDVKM. As DNA, the CDR3 is TGTGCCAGCAGAGGACAGGGGGCGAGCTATGGCTACACCTTC. This encodes CASRGQGASYGYTF.

The chain links TRBV5-1 to TRBJ2-7; 9 positions agree with TRBD1. V lost 4 bases to trimming and J lost 3 bases; unmatched junction nucleotides: 8. Germline loops: CDR1 SGHRS, CDR2 YFSETQ. There are 15 residues in the CDR3. CDR3 region: CASSVRQGENYEQYF. The CDR3 DNA sequence: TGCGCCAGCAGCGTAAGACAGGGGGAAAACTACGAGCAGTACTTC. The full variable domain, its missing parts supplied by reference TRBV5-1 and TRBJ2-7, is KAGVTQTPRYLIKTRGQQVTLSCSPISGHRSVSWYQQTPGQGLQFLFEYFSETQRNKGNFPGRFSGRQFSNSRSEMNVSTLELGDSALYLCASSVRQGENYEQYFGPGTRLTVT.

V is TRBV11-3 and J is TRBJ2-1; D unclear. Germline V gene data show CDR1 as SGHNT and CDR2 as YENEEA. With 1 base removed from V and 4 bases from J, the gap between germline ends came to 5 bases. The length of the CDR3 is 13 residues. Here the CDR3 reads CASSLAQYNEQFF. The CDR3 DNA follows: TGTGCCAGCAGCTTAGCACAGTACAATGAGCAGTTCTTC. Using reference TRBV11-3 and TRBJ2-1 for the parts outside the CDR3, the full variable domain is EAGVVQSPRYKIIEKKQPVAFWCNPISGHNTLYWYLQNLGQGPELLIRYENEEAVDDSQLPKDRFSAERLKGVDSTLKIQPAELGDSAVYLCASSLAQYNEQFFGPGTRLTVL.

The chain recombines TRBV10-2 with TRBJ2-7; D call uncertain. Germline-derived CDR1 and CDR2 are WSHSY and SAAADI. The CDR3 totals 11 residues. V was shortened by 5 bases and J by 1 base, with 3 bases between the two germline ends. The CDR3: CASSPSYEQYF. For the CDR3, the DNA is TGCGCCAGCAGTCCATCCTACGAGCAGTACTTC.

V usage is TRBV7-2 and J usage is TRBJ1-1, with D perhaps matching TRBD1 (5 bases). Deletions cut 4 bases from V and 3 bases from J, with 15 bases between. There are 15 residues in the CDR3. The germline V gene has CDR1 SGHTA and CDR2 FQGNSA. The CDR3 DNA is TGTGCCAGCAGCTCGGAGCCCAGGGACTACACTGAAGCTTTCTTT. Its protein product is CASSSEPRDYTEAFF.

The chain links TRBV30 to TRBJ1-5; D not resolved. This CDR3 spans 14 amino acids. Trimming took 2 bases from V and 7 from J, leaving 15 bases between them. Per the germline V gene, CDR1 is GTSNPN and CDR2 is SVGIG (reference sequence). The CDR3 coding sequence is TGTGCCTGGAGTACCATAGGATCGGGGCAGCCCCAGCATTTT. Translating it yields CAWSTIGSGQPQHF.

The chain is built from TRBV19 and TRBJ2-2, with 9 nucleotides matching TRBD2. J gave up 7 bases and V 5 bases, and 8 bases lay outside the gene matches. The CDR3 runs 15 residues. Germline V CDR1 and CDR2: LNHDA, SQIVND (reference sequence). CDR3 nucleotides: TGTGCCAGTAGTCCACAGACTAGCGGCGACGGGGAGCTGTTTTTT. Translating gives CASSPQTSGDGELFF.

This chain links TRBV12-2 with TRBJ1-1; the table's D call, TRBD1, has no DNA check behind it. TRBV12-2 is assigned pseudogene status. This CDR3 contains 16 residues. The CDR3 loop reads CASRALGQVRRTEAFF. The CDR3 region has the DNA TGTGCAAGTCGCGCCCTCGGACAGGTTAGAAGGACTGAAGCTTTCTTT.

This clone was counted a few times. The chain uses TRBV15 and TRBJ2-1; TRBD2 might be the D (7 bases). The germline V gene encodes CDR1 LNHNV and CDR2 YYDKDF (reference sequence). V shed 5 bases and J shed 4 bases, with 15 bases lying between them. This CDR3 spans 15 amino acids. The CDR3: CATSLLRGGYNEQFF. CDR3 coding DNA: TGTGCCACCAGCCTCCTCAGGGGAGGGTACAATGAGCAGTTCTTC.

V gene TRBV30 combines with J gene TRBJ1-2; unclear D gene. V was pared by 8 bases and J by 7 bases, with 20 bases between. This CDR3 is built from 13 residues. From germline, CDR1 is GTSNPN and CDR2 SVGIG (reference sequence). CDR3 sequence (DNA): TGTGCCCGCCGACGGGGTTTCCTATCTGGCTACACCTTC. This encodes CARRRGFLSGYTF.

This clone was seen a handful of times. V is TRBV19 and J is TRBJ2-1; possible D gene TRBD1, 6 bases. Germline V gene lookup returns CDR1 LNHDA and CDR2 SQIVND (reference sequence). The CDR3 runs 13 residues. Trimming stripped 6 bases from V and 4 bases from J, with 10 bases between. The CDR3 loop is CASSRGQYNEQFF. CDR3 bases: TGTGCCAGTAGCAGGGGCCAATACAATGAGCAGTTCTTC.

This clone showed up just once. CDR3 in DNA: TGTGCCAGCAGTTACCCGGGACTAGCGGGAGTGGAGCAGTACTTC. It encodes CASSYPGLAGVEQYF. J is TRBJ2-7 and V is TRBV6-6, with 14 bases that match TRBD2. CDR3 length equals 15 residues. Germline lookup yields CDR1 MNHNY and CDR2 SVGAGI (reference sequence). The V segment lost 2 bases and the J segment 7 bases; nucleotides outside the gene matches: 4.

The chain employs TRBV4-1 and TRBJ1-2; no clear D gene. The CDR3 has 16 amino acids. Trimming shortened V by 3 bases and J by 3 bases, and 17 bases separated the two germline ends. Germline CDR1 reads MGHRA; CDR2 reads YSYEKL. The CDR3 loop is CASSHPPGRRDYGYTF. The CDR3 nucleotides read TGCGCCAGCAGCCACCCCCCGGGAAGAAGGGACTATGGCTACACCTTC.

This chain joins TRBV21-1 and TRBJ1-1; TRBD1, the table's D call, was not compared with the DNA. TRBV21-1 is described as a pseudogene. This CDR3 region has 16 residues. The CDR3 DNA reads as TGTGCCAGCATTAAGGGGGCGCATAAATGTATCCCTGAAGCTTTCTTT. This codes for CASIKGAHKCIPEAFF.

V and J are TRBV5-6 and TRBJ1-4, with D perhaps matching TRBD1 (6 bases). Trimming shortened V by 6 bases and J by 7 bases, and 10 bases separated the two germline ends. This CDR3 spans 12 amino acids. Germline V gene sequence: CDR1 SGHDT, CDR2 YYEEEE. In nucleotides, the CDR3 is TGTGCCAGCACGGGGGGCGGTGAAAAACTGTTTTTT. It is translated as CASTGGGEKLFF.

The chain combines TRBV7-6 with TRBJ1-5, with no clear D. V shed 2 bases and J shed 3 bases, with 5 bases lying between them. CDR3 length equals 13 residues. Germline CDR1 and CDR2: SGHVS and FNYEAQ. CDR3 sequence reads: CASSLSSNQPQHF. The CDR3 DNA reads TGTGCCAGCAGCTTATCCTCCAATCAGCCCCAGCATTTT.

The chain combines TRBV29-1 with TRBJ2-1, with 11 bases lining up with TRBD2. Germline loops: CDR1 SQVTM, CDR2 ANQGSEA. The CDR3 loop spans 17 amino acids. V trimming: 6 bases; J trimming: 0 bases; junction bases outside the gene matches: 10. The CDR3 coding sequence is TGCAGCGTCGAGCATAGCGGGAGGGAAAGCTCCTACAATGAGCAGTTCTTC. Protein product: CSVEHSGRESSYNEQFF.

This rearrangement joins TRBV27 to TRBJ1-1; 8 positions match TRBD1. After removal of 5 bases from V and 0 bases from J, the junction contained 17 bases not matched to a gene. CDR3 length equals 19 residues. Germline V gene sequence: CDR1 MNHEY, CDR2 SMNVEV (reference sequence). CDR3 sequence: CASSPRFGQGRSMNTEAFF. CDR3 DNA: TGTGCCAGCAGTCCGCGATTCGGACAGGGCCGAAGTATGAACACTGAAGCTTTCTTT.

CDR3 DNA sequence: TGTGCCAGCAGCTTAAGCGGAGCGCCCCCCTACAATGAGCAGTTCTTC. Translated, it gives CASSLSGAPPYNEQFF. The chain couples TRBV5-6 to TRBJ2-1; possibly TRBD2 for D (5 bases). CDR1 and CDR2 (germline): SGHDT, YYEEEE. CDR3 length: 16 amino acids. The V end was cut by 2 bases, the J end by 2 bases, with 14 bases between.

The chain recombines TRBV6-2 or TRBV6-3 with TRBJ1-1; TRBD1 might be the D (6 bases). V was trimmed by 5 bases and J by 3 bases, leaving 10 bases between them. The CDR3 sequence is 13 residues long. Germline assignment: CDR1 MNHEY and CDR2 SVGEGT. For the CDR3, the DNA is TGTGCCAGCAGTCTCGGGACATACACTGAAGCTTTCTTT. Translating gives CASSLGTYTEAFF.

With respect to this clone: Other DNA sequences of this sample code for an identical CDR3. The genes are TRBV12-3 or TRBV12-4 and TRBJ1-5; the match to TRBD1 covers 9 bases. CDR3 size: 13 residues. J lost 7 bases, V lost 6 bases, and 4 bases had no gene match. The CDR3 here is CASSLGQGQPQHF. The CDR3 nucleotides are TGTGCCAGCAGCCTAGGACAGGGGCAGCCCCAGCATTTT.

This clone has a handful of counts. The junction departs from the called germline gene at one end, perhaps through a read error. This chain connects TRBV7-8 to TRBJ2-1, with 10 bases lining up with TRBD2. The CDR3 extends over 20 amino acids. The germline CDR1 and CDR2 sequences are SGHVS and FQNEAQ. The CDR3 DNA reads TGTGCCAGCAGCCTAGCGGGACTAGCGATCGAGTCCCCCCCGGGCAATGAGCAGTTCTTC. It translates to CASSLAGLAIESPPGNEQFF.

The chain employs TRBV6-2 or TRBV6-3 and TRBJ2-7, with 8 bases lining up with TRBD2. The CDR3 extends over 15 amino acids. J lost 4 bases, V lost 5 bases, and 10 bases had no gene match. Germline V gene sequence: CDR1 MNHEY, CDR2 SVGEGT. For the CDR3, the DNA is TGTGCCAGCAGTGCTTCGGGGGGGCTGGGATACGAGCAGTACTTC. The encoded protein is CASSASGGLGYEQYF.

This chain links TRBV25-1 with TRBJ1-2; D is unresolved. The CDR3 totals 14 residues. Trimming took 0 bases from V and 3 from J, leaving 8 bases between them. Germline values: CDR1 MGHDK, CDR2 SYGVNS. The CDR3 region has the DNA TGTGCCAGCAGTGAATACGGCGGATACTATGGCTACACCTTC. Protein sequence: CASSEYGGYYGYTF.